A selection of T cell receptor beta chains follows, all from one sample in a study of read filtering for tumor transcriptome and immune sequencing. TCRdb recomputed calls from the reads with MiXCR, one row per CDR3 protein. The sample has tens of thousands of distinct CDR3 sequences, 11% to 15% seen once. The source material was a population of CD138-negative cells sorted from bone marrow. The receptors originated from a donor at least 40 years old with multiple myeloma. Both conserved end residues are part of each CDR3. The order of the fields is J gene, V gene, CDR3 protein.

TRBJ2-7 | TRBV29-1 | CSVAPGQGADEQYF
TRBJ2-7 | TRBV6-2/TRBV6-3 | CASKGNTDQHYEQYF
TRBJ2-1 | TRBV11-2 | CASSLDVPAPYNEQFF
TRBJ2-1 | TRBV7-9 | CASSKREASYNEQFF
TRBJ1-1 | TRBV20-1 | CSALPSRGGVNTEAFF
TRBJ2-3 | TRBV28 | CASSPRVSTDTQYF
TRBJ2-1 | TRBV15 | CATSRDPLASSYNEQFF
TRBJ2-7 | TRBV3-1 | CASSFPGAEQYF
TRBJ2-1 | TRBV20-1 | CSAKVPSGDRAVFF
TRBJ2-7 | TRBV4-3 | CASSQDFGAYEQYF
TRBJ2-2 | TRBV4-2 | CASSQGTGTDNTGELFF
TRBJ2-1 | TRBV7-9 | CASSFSRESSYNEQFF
TRBJ2-2 | TRBV5-1 | CASSLAPGSPGELFF
TRBJ1-1 | TRBV29-1 | CSVVGGRGLNTEAFF
TRBJ2-5 | TRBV7-2 | CASSPQQETQYF
TRBJ1-4 | TRBV4-3 | CASSQDYAGKNEKLFF
TRBJ2-1 | TRBV5-8 | CASRGTRSSYNEQFF
TRBJ1-4 | TRBV28 | CASSSPGQGNEKLFF
TRBJ1-5 | TRBV20-1 | CSARADRDNQPQHF
TRBJ1-3 | TRBV29-1 | CSVSPISGNTIYF
TRBJ2-1 | TRBV20-1 | CSASSGAPQAYNEQFF
TRBJ2-7 | TRBV15 | CATSREGGHEQYF
TRBJ2-7 | TRBV6-2/TRBV6-3 | CASTILGAGQYF
TRBJ2-3 | TRBV7-2 | CASSFGKRAYTDTQYF
TRBJ2-7 | TRBV29-1 | CSVVGGTGAVYEQYF
TRBJ2-1 | TRBV20-1 | CSARRGGGEQFF
TRBJ2-4 | TRBV29-1 | CSVVDRGKNIQYF
TRBJ2-1 | TRBV29-1 | CSVVPRYRNLYNEQFF
TRBJ2-3 | TRBV10-3 | CAILGVGTDTQYF
TRBJ1-3 | TRBV12-3/TRBV12-4 | CASSNRDSSGNTIYF
TRBJ2-1 | TRBV7-3 | CASGTSANNEQFF
TRBJ1-2 | TRBV7-2 | CASSPTGGVYYGYTF
TRBJ2-1 | TRBV7-9 | CASSSGTSGKSSYNEQFF
TRBJ2-3 | TRBV6-2/TRBV6-3 | CASSDIAALTDTQYF
TRBJ2-7 | TRBV29-1 | CSVDGGSASGYYEQYF
TRBJ2-7 | TRBV7-8 | CASSSPGQGNREQYF
TRBJ2-1 | TRBV9 | CASSAEIGLAGGEGNEQFF